This T cell receptor (beta chain) came from a study of cytomegalovirus exposure and HLA in healthy donors. Both 60 Vbeta primers and 13 Jbeta primers went into the PCR. Original processing notes: Around 10 million shared chains were among roughly 81 million unique TCR beta chains counted in a later analysis. The assay was immunoSEQ multiplex PCR, and TCRdb's table has in-frame clones only and misses some. From that table come the V and J calls and clone size; the DNA was used to work out D and trimming. The sample holds about 200,000 clones, approximately 86% seen once. Germline assignment: CDR1 SGHTA and CDR2 FQGTGA. With 4 bases clipped from V and 3 bases from J, the junction kept 8 bases outside the gene matches. This CDR3 comprises 15 residues.

The receptor was derived from a boy aged 2 to 10 in good health and CMV-seronegative. What was sequenced was PBMCs. This chain uses TRBV7-3 with TRBJ1-1, with TRBD1 matching 7 bases. CDR3 loop: CASSSATGIHTEAFF. CDR3 in DNA: TGTGCCAGCAGCTCCGCGACAGGGATCCACACTGAAGCTTTCTTT. Full variable domain (outside the CDR3, taken from reference TRBV7-3 and TRBJ1-1): GAGVSQTPSNKVTEKGKYVELRCDPISGHTALYWYRQSLGQGPEFLIYFQGTGAADDSGLPNDRFFAVRPEGSVSTLKIQRTERGDSAVYLCASSSATGIHTEAFFGQGTRLTVV.